This TCR beta chain was captured by sequencing in a study of technical replicates of blood from several donors. CDR3 length: 16 amino acids. V shed 4 bases, J shed 7 bases, and the junction held 8 bases outside the gene matches. Germline-derived CDR1 and CDR2 are SGHTA and FQGTGA. Generated by immunoSEQ multiplex PCR, the TCRdb table keeps only in-frame clones and is missing some. The sample has about 87,000 clones, roughly 94% seen once. V usage is TRBV7-3 and J usage is TRBJ2-1, with 12 bases fitting TRBD1. The sample taken for sequencing was T cells isolated from PBMCs. This TCR was recovered from a human donor in good health. CDR3 sequence (DNA): TGTGCCAGCAGCTCGGAAGGGACAGGGGGCGGAAATGAGCAGTTCTTC. Its protein is CASSSEGTGGGNEQFF.